Following are 7 T cell receptor beta chains from one sample sequenced in a study of T cell repertoires in cytomegalovirus infection. The antigens of these receptors remain unknown. TCRdb independently ran MiXCR on the reads; one entry per CDR3 protein. The table records 400,000 to 600,000 distinct CDR3 sequences, roughly 42% of them present only once. The sequencing here drew on cultured PBMCs, taken from culture after CMV antigen stimulation. The receptors shown here come from a human donor in good health (CMV status not recorded). Some clones in this sample may be carry-over from other donors' samples.

CDR3 loop: CSARDPSTSGIYNEQFF. The DNA for the CDR3 is TGCAGTGCTAGAGATCCCTCGACTAGCGGGATATACAATGAGCAGTTCTTC. The J gene is TRBJ2-1, the V gene TRBV20-1, with 11 nucleotides matching TRBD2. The germline gives CDR1 DFQATT, CDR2 SNEGSKA (reference sequence). Trimming removed 0 bases from V and 4 bases from J; junction bases left unmatched: 8. The CDR3 sequence is 17 residues long.

The chain is built from TRBV15 and TRBJ1-4; no clear D. Trimming cost V 5 bases and J 6 bases, with 13 bases left between them. Germline V gene sequence: CDR1 LNHNV, CDR2 YYDKDF (reference sequence). The CDR3 is 14 residues long. CDR3 protein: CATSAKAYDEKLFF. DNA for the CDR3: TGTGCCACCAGCGCCAAGGCCTATGATGAAAAACTGTTTTTT.

This rearrangement joins TRBV5-1 to TRBJ1-5; no clear D gene. This CDR3 is built from 15 residues. V lost 7 bases and J 1 base, leaving 15 bases between the germline ends. The germline gives CDR1 SGHRS, CDR2 YFSETQ. The CDR3 protein is CASPHGPPSNQPQHF. CDR3 nucleotide sequence: TGCGCCAGCCCCCATGGGCCCCCAAGCAATCAGCCCCAGCATTTT.

This chain uses TRBV7-8 with TRBJ2-7; D not resolved. CDR3 length equals 15 residues. CDR1 and CDR2 (germline): SGHVS, FQNEAQ. Trimming shortened V by 3 bases and J by 6 bases, and 18 bases separated the two germline ends. This chain's CDR3 is CASSFALTVAREQYF. In DNA form, the CDR3 reads TGTGCCAGCAGCTTTGCTTTGACCGTGGCGCGCGAGCAGTACTTC.

The V gene is TRBV7-2, the J gene TRBJ2-5; 8 bases are shared with TRBD2. Germline-derived CDR1 and CDR2 are SGHTA and FQGNSA. This CDR3 has 15 residues. The trim removed 5 bases at V and 1 base at J, leaving 6 bases unmatched. This CDR3 is CASSRRSGGQETQYF. The CDR3 DNA follows: TGTGCCAGCAGCCGTAGGAGCGGGGGCCAAGAGACCCAGTACTTC.

This clonotype showed up just a few times. The chain has TRBV13 and TRBJ2-1, with D maybe TRBD1 (5 bases). The CDR3 runs to 13 residues. Germline CDR1 reads PRHDT; CDR2 reads FYEKMQ (reference sequence). V was clipped by 3 bases and J by 4 bases, with 7 bases between them. CDR3 loop: CASSLNRYNEQFF. The DNA for the CDR3 is TGTGCCAGCAGCTTGAACAGGTACAATGAGCAGTTCTTC.

This clonotype was detected many times. This chain connects TRBV7-2 to TRBJ1-3; TRBD1 might be the D (6 bases). The germline CDR1 and CDR2 sequences are SGHTA and FQGNSA. Trimming took off 6 bases at V and 4 bases at J, with 10 bases between the two ends. The CDR3 sequence is 13 residues long. The CDR3 protein is CASSSRGGNTIYF. The CDR3 DNA sequence: TGTGCCAGCAGTTCCAGGGGAGGAAACACCATATATTTT.